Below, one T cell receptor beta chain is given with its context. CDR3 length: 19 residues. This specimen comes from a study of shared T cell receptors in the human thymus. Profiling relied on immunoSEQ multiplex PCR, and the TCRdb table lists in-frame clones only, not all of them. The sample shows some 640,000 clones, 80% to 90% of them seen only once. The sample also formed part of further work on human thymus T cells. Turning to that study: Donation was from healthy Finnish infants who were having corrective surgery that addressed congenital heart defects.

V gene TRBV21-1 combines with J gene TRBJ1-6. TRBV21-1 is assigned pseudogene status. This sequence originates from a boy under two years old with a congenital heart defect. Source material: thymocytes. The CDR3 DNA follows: TGTGCCAGCTGGGGAGGGGCGCAGGGTAGGAGAAATTATAATTCACCCCTCCACTTT. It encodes CASWGGAQGRRNYNSPLHF.